Listed below are T cell receptor beta chains from one sample, sequenced in a study of blood T cell repertoires in COVID-19. The data were produced by immunoSEQ multiplex PCR, yet TCRdb's version contains in-frame clones alone and is incomplete. This table has around 450,000 clones, around 89% appearing once. The sequenced sample consisted of peripheral blood. These TCRs come from a woman under 40 with acute or convalescent COVID-19. The CDR3 runs from the conserved cysteine through the conserved F or W. Each record gives: J gene, V gene, CDR3 protein.

TRBJ1-2,TRBV5-4,CASIIWTRVSGYTF
TRBJ1-2,TRBV5-5,CASSYGDSGSYGYTF
TRBJ2-1,TRBV3-1/TRBV3-2,CASSQDLRRGGNNEQFF
TRBJ2-1,TRBV12-3/TRBV12-4,CASSPKMNEQFF
TRBJ1-2,TRBV13,CASSLRTGWGYTF
TRBJ1-3,TRBV12-3/TRBV12-4,CASEGISGNTIYF
TRBJ2-5,TRBV29-1,CSVGATQETQYF
TRBJ1-1,TRBV5-4,CASSLAGEGEAFF
TRBJ2-7,TRBV5-4,CASSWNRQGRDEQYF
TRBJ2-7,TRBV19,CASSTRGIHEQYF
TRBJ2-1,TRBV16,CASSRTQGSYNEQFF
TRBJ1-5,TRBV7-8,CASSLGTGDQPQHF
TRBJ1-1,TRBV5-1,CASSGGQRAAFF
TRBJ1-1,TRBV21-1,CASNMTPPFTEAFF
TRBJ1-6,TRBV9,CASSARGGQNSPLHF
TRBJ1-2,TRBV5-6,CASSLGRQIDGYTF
TRBJ1-6,TRBV30,CAWSRTELLPYLNSPLHF